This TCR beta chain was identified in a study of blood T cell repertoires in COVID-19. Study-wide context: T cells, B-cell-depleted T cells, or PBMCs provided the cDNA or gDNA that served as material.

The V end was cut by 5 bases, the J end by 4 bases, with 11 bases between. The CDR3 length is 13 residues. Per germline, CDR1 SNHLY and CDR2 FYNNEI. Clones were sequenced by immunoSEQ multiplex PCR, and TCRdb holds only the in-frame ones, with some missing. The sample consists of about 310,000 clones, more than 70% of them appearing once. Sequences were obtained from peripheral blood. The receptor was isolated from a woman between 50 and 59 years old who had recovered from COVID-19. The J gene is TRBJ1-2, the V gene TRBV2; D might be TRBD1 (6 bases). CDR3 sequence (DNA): TGTGCCAGCAGTAAGGACAGACTCTATGGCTACACCTTC. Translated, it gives CASSKDRLYGYTF.